The 32 T cell receptor beta chains below were found in one sample sequenced in a study of blood T cells in healthy people across ages. Sample-barcoded 5' priming and a J-beta primer mix drove a second PCR of about 6 to 11 cycles. Via MiXCR, TCRdb re-called the 5' RACE reads, giving one row per CDR3 protein. This sample has nearly 800,000 distinct CDR3 sequences; more than 50% occur once, and the top ten carry around 25%. The sequencing sample was made of blood. These receptor sequences come from a man aged 40-50 years in good health.

This clonotype was found a few times. CDR3 in DNA: TGTGCCATCAGGCCTACTCCGGGACTAGCGGGTGGTGATACGCAGTATTTT. It is translated as CAIRPTPGLAGGDTQYF. The V and J genes are TRBV10-3 and TRBJ2-3, with 12 positions matching TRBD2. The CDR3 contains 17 residues. J gave up 6 bases and V 6 bases, and 13 bases lay outside the gene matches. Germline CDR1 and CDR2: ENHRY and SYGVKD.

The CDR3 region is CASSPPEGTEAFF. In DNA form, the CDR3 reads TGTGCCAGCAGCCCTCCCGAAGGCACTGAAGCTTTCTTT. This chain links TRBV7-9 with TRBJ1-1, with no clear D. Germline V lookup: CDR1 SEHNR, CDR2 FQNEAQ (reference sequence). This CDR3 has 13 residues. V gave up 5 bases and J gave up 4 bases, with 11 bases separating them.

This chain connects TRBV30 to TRBJ2-7; TRBD1 agrees at 7 bases. In germline, CDR1 is GTSNPN, CDR2 SVGIG (reference sequence). V was clipped by 3 bases and J by 3 bases; unmatched bases: 8. The CDR3 runs 14 residues. This CDR3 reads CAWSTPGTVYEQYF. DNA of the CDR3: TGTGCCTGGAGCACCCCCGGGACAGTCTACGAGCAGTACTTC.

The genes are TRBV15 and TRBJ2-2, with 9 positions matching TRBD2. V dropped 3 bases and J dropped 0; count of bases not matched to a gene: 11. CDR1 is LNHNV and CDR2 is YYDKDF in the germline V gene (reference sequence). This CDR3 region has 19 residues. CDR3 sequence reads: CATSSLTQAGGSNTGELFF. CDR3 DNA: TGTGCCACCAGCAGCCTAACCCAAGCGGGAGGATCGAACACCGGGGAGCTGTTTTTT.

This chain uses TRBV12-3 or TRBV12-4 with TRBJ2-1; D may be TRBD2 (7 bases). V dropped 3 bases and J dropped 5 bases, with 14 bases sitting between them. The CDR3 extends over 15 amino acids. The CDR3 loop is CASSLQGRVDNEQFF. Here the CDR3 DNA reads TGTGCCAGCAGTTTGCAGGGGAGGGTGGACAATGAGCAGTTCTTC.

This clonotype was observed many times. This sequence joins TRBV7-2 and TRBJ2-5; TRBD2 matches at 10 bases. The V gene end was trimmed by 4 bases and the J gene end by 4 bases; junction bases not matched to a gene: 6. This CDR3 region has 15 residues. Germline V gene sequence: CDR1 SGHTA, CDR2 FQGNSA. CDR3 coding DNA: TGTGCCAGCAGCTACCAAGCGGGGGGGCGAGAGACCCAGTACTTC. Translating it yields CASSYQAGGRETQYF.

V and J are TRBV20-1 and TRBJ2-5; 7 bases fit TRBD2. V was clipped by 4 bases and J by 3 bases; unmatched bases: 5. This CDR3 comprises 13 residues. Germline CDR1 DFQATT, CDR2 SNEGSKA (reference sequence). CDR3 nucleotide sequence: TGCAGTGCTAACCCGAGCGGGGAAGAGACCCAGTACTTC. This codes for CSANPSGEETQYF.

V and J are TRBV3-1 and TRBJ2-4; D is unresolved. TRBJ2-5 matches the DNA end more closely, so the J call is doubtful. In germline, CDR1 is LGHDT, CDR2 YNNKEL (reference sequence). CDR3 length equals 14 residues. CDR3 sequence: CASSQGRYGETQYF. CDR3 coding DNA: TGTGCCAGCAGCCAAGGGCGGTACGGCGAGACCCAGTACTTC.

The rearrangement uses TRBV6-5 and TRBJ2-4; 8 bases map to TRBD2. The last part of the DNA fits TRBJ2-5 better; the J call may be wrong. The length of the CDR3 is 16 residues. Germline V gives CDR1 MNHEY, CDR2 SVGAGI. As DNA, the CDR3 is TGTGCCAGCAGTTGGGGGACTAGGACCGTCCAAGAGACCCAGTACTTC. It translates to CASSWGTRTVQETQYF.

This clonotype was seen a handful of times. The chain recombines TRBV29-1 with TRBJ2-3; D may be TRBD1 (6 bases). The germline CDR1 and CDR2 sequences are SQVTM and ANQGSEA. The CDR3 sequence is 14 residues long. V gave up 7 bases and J gave up 6 bases, with 20 bases separating them. The CDR3 sequence is CSAPDRTTRDTQYF. Written as DNA, the CDR3 is TGCAGCGCCCCCGACAGGACCACGCGGGATACGCAGTATTTT.

The chain joins TRBV20-1 to TRBJ2-1; 11 positions agree with TRBD2. J was trimmed by 8 bases and V by 0 bases; bases with no gene match: 6. Germline-derived CDR1 and CDR2 are DFQATT and SNEGSKA (reference sequence). The CDR3 length is 15 residues. The DNA for the CDR3 is TGCAGTGCTAGAGAGATAGCGGGAGGGCGCGATGAGCAGTTCTTC. Amino acids: CSAREIAGGRDEQFF.

This clonotype was detected a few times. The chain joins TRBV28 to TRBJ1-2; D is perhaps TRBD1 (5 bases). Trimming took 3 bases from V and 4 from J, leaving 12 bases between them. CDR3 length: 14 residues. The germline gives CDR1 MDHEN, CDR2 SYDVKM. The CDR3 is CASSLGQRSYGYTF. CDR3 sequence (DNA): TGTGCCAGCAGTTTGGGGCAGCGATCCTATGGCTACACCTTC.

This clonotype appeared once. DNA of the CDR3: TGTGCCAGCAGCCAAGAAGCAAGACCGGGACAGGCCTATGGCTACACCTTC. Protein: CASSQEARPGQAYGYTF. The J gene is TRBJ1-2, the V gene TRBV3-1, with 8 bases lining up with TRBD1. J lost 4 bases, V lost 0 bases, and 10 bases had no gene match. The CDR3 length is 17 residues. Germline values: CDR1 LGHDT, CDR2 YNNKEL (reference sequence).

This clonotype appeared once. V is TRBV30 and J is TRBJ1-2, with D unresolved. Germline CDR1 reads GTSNPN; CDR2 reads SVGIG (reference sequence). The CDR3 consists of 16 residues. Trimming cost V 5 bases and J 6 bases, with 25 bases left between them. The CDR3 loop is CAWDTPGIEKDHGYTF. The CDR3 DNA reads as TGTGCCTGGGATACCCCCGGGATCGAAAAAGATCATGGCTACACCTTC.

This clonotype appeared once. This chain joins TRBV28 and TRBJ2-1; 10 bases are a match to TRBD2. The V gene's germline CDR1 is MDHEN and CDR2 SYDVKM. The CDR3 contains 14 residues. Trimming took 10 bases from V and 4 from J; bases not matched to a gene: 7. The CDR3 here is CATTLAGTYNEQFF. CDR3 nucleotide sequence: TGTGCCACCACACTAGCGGGGACGTACAATGAGCAGTTCTTC.

This chain connects TRBV30 to TRBJ1-4; possible D gene TRBD1, 5 bases. The CDR3 sequence is 13 residues long. From germline, CDR1 is GTSNPN and CDR2 SVGIG (reference sequence). Trimming cost V 2 bases and J 7 bases, with 11 bases left between them. The CDR3 spells CAWSQNQGEKLFF. CDR3 coding DNA: TGTGCCTGGAGTCAAAATCAGGGTGAAAAACTGTTTTTT.

In its sample, this clonotype was seen once. This sequence joins TRBV2 and TRBJ2-7, with 8 bases fitting TRBD1. V shed 9 bases, J shed 2 bases, and the junction held 6 bases outside the gene matches. Germline CDR1 is SNHLY and CDR2 is FYNNEI. This CDR3 spans 13 amino acids. The CDR3 DNA reads TGTGCCAGTATCGGACAGGGAACCTACGAGCAGTACTTC. Translated, it gives CASIGQGTYEQYF.

The chain combines TRBV28 with TRBJ2-4; 9 bases align to TRBD1. Near its end, the DNA agrees better with TRBJ2-7, so the J call may be wrong. Germline values: CDR1 MDHEN, CDR2 SYDVKM. The CDR3 consists of 15 residues. CDR3 sequence: CASSPRGQGISEQYF. In nucleotides, the CDR3 is TGTGCCAGCAGTCCTCGAGGACAGGGGATTAGCGAGCAGTACTTC.

This clonotype was counted between two and nine times. V gene TRBV4-1 combines with J gene TRBJ2-5, with D unclear. V was cut by 1 base and J by 5 bases, with 8 bases left in between. The germline V gene encodes CDR1 MGHRA and CDR2 YSYEKL. This CDR3 contains 13 residues. This chain's CDR3 is CASSQGVLETQYF. DNA for the CDR3: TGCGCCAGCAGCCAAGGGGTGTTGGAGACCCAGTACTTC.

J is TRBJ2-7 and V is TRBV7-2; D is uncertain. Germline CDR1 SGHTA, CDR2 FQGNSA. The CDR3 covers 12 residues. V lost 4 bases to trimming and J lost 4 bases, with 8 bases between them. For the CDR3, the DNA is TGTGCCAGCAGCTACTACGATTACGAGCAGTACTTC. It specifies CASSYYDYEQYF.

The rearrangement joins TRBV7-9 to TRBJ2-5, with TRBD2 identical over 7 bases. With V trimmed by 1 base and J by 13 bases, 6 bases remained unmatched. The length of the CDR3 is 12 residues. The V gene's germline CDR1 is SEHNR and CDR2 FQNEAQ (reference sequence). DNA of the CDR3: TGTGCCAGCAGCTTAGATCGCGGGAGTCTGTACTTC. It codes for CASSLDRGSLYF. Looking up the rest from reference TRBV7-9 and TRBJ2-5 gives the full variable domain: DTGVSQNPRHKITKRGQNVTFRCDPISEHNRLYWYRQTLGQGPEFLTYFQNEAQLEKSRLLSDRFSAERPKGSFSTLEIQRTEQGDSAMYLCASSLDRGSLYFGPGTRLLVL.

The chain joins TRBV7-9 to TRBJ2-4; tentative D call: TRBD2 (5 bases). Trimming removed 1 base at V and 0 bases at J, with 13 bases between. The CDR3 is made up of 17 amino acids. Germline V gene sequence: CDR1 SEHNR, CDR2 FQNEAQ (reference sequence). CDR3 sequence (DNA): TGTGCCAGCAGCTTAGGAGGGCACTTACTAGCCAAAAACATTCAGTACTTC. The encoded protein is CASSLGGHLLAKNIQYF.

This clonotype was picked up a small number of times. V is TRBV12-3 or TRBV12-4 and J is TRBJ1-1; D is perhaps TRBD1 (5 bases). The CDR3 spans 15 residues. V was trimmed by 3 bases and J by 4 bases, leaving 15 bases between them. CDR3: CASSLTGGSFTEAFF. For the CDR3, the DNA is TGTGCCAGCAGTTTGACGGGGGGGAGTTTCACTGAAGCTTTCTTT.

J is TRBJ1-2 and V is TRBV28; tentative D call: TRBD1 (5 bases). CDR3 length: 14 residues. V lost 7 bases and J lost 1, with 13 bases in between. The V gene's germline CDR1 is MDHEN and CDR2 SYDVKM. In nucleotides, the CDR3 is TGTGCCAGCACCTTGGGGCAGGTTAACTATGGCTACACCTTC. Its translation: CASTLGQVNYGYTF.

The chain joins TRBV11-3 to TRBJ1-1; no reliable D call. V was pared by 5 bases and J by 6 bases, with 13 bases between. The CDR3 runs to 13 residues. From germline, CDR1 is SGHNT and CDR2 YENEEA. The chain's CDR3 is CASSPTSSPEAFF. The CDR3 DNA reads as TGTGCCAGCAGCCCAACAAGCAGCCCTGAAGCTTTCTTT.

This clonotype has just a few counts. The chain is built from TRBV20-1 and TRBJ2-3; the D gene is possibly TRBD2 (6 bases). Germline loops: CDR1 DFQATT, CDR2 SNEGSKA (reference sequence). V lost 1 base and J lost 1, with 12 bases in between. This CDR3 is built from 15 residues. The CDR3 sequence is CSARGWGGGTDTQYF. DNA for the CDR3: TGCAGTGCTAGAGGGTGGGGAGGTGGCACAGATACGCAGTATTTT.

The chain combines TRBV9 with TRBJ2-5; TRBD2 is a possible D gene (5 bases). CDR1 and CDR2 from the germline V gene are SGDLS and YYNGEE. The CDR3 extends over 16 amino acids. The V end lost 0 bases, the J end lost 2 bases, and 14 bases lay between the germline ends. The CDR3: CASSVALEAPQETQYF. CDR3 DNA: TGTGCCAGCAGCGTAGCTCTGGAGGCCCCTCAAGAGACCCAGTACTTC.

V and J are TRBV3-1 and TRBJ1-4; 10 bases match TRBD1. The CDR3 length is 15 residues. Germline V gives CDR1 LGHDT, CDR2 YNNKEL (reference sequence). Germline trimming cut 4 bases from V and 8 bases from J; bases unmatched to any gene: 7. The CDR3 coding sequence is TGTGCCAGCAGCCCACCGGGACAGGGGAACGAAAAACTGTTTTTT. It specifies CASSPPGQGNEKLFF.

V and J are TRBV24-1 and TRBJ2-1; maybe TRBD1 (6 bases). Trimming shortened V by 7 bases and J by 4 bases, and 10 bases separated the two germline ends. The CDR3 is made up of 13 amino acids. Per germline, CDR1 KGHDR and CDR2 SFDVKD. As DNA, the CDR3 is TGTGCCACCAGAGGGGACACTTACAATGAGCAGTTCTTC. It codes for CATRGDTYNEQFF.

CDR3 sequence: CASSLSGGAGNQPQHF. CDR3 coding DNA: TGCGCCAGCAGCCTGTCGGGGGGCGCGGGCAATCAGCCCCAGCATTTT. The rearrangement links TRBV4-1 to TRBJ1-5; tentative D call: TRBD1 (6 bases). V dropped 4 bases and J dropped 2 bases, with 15 bases sitting between them. The germline gives CDR1 MGHRA, CDR2 YSYEKL. CDR3 length: 16 amino acids.

This rearrangement joins TRBV12-3 or TRBV12-4 to TRBJ1-2; no reliable D call. CDR3 length: 13 amino acids. Trimming left V 6 bases short and J 1 base short, with 9 bases between. The CDR3 nucleotides are TGTGCCAGCAGCCTTATTGTTAACTATGGCTACACCTTC. Residues: CASSLIVNYGYTF.

This clonotype came up once. V is TRBV29-1 and J is TRBJ2-7; 11 positions match TRBD2. The V segment lost 4 bases and the J segment 5 bases; nucleotides outside the gene matches: 4. The CDR3 loop spans 13 amino acids. The germline V gene encodes CDR1 SQVTM and CDR2 ANQGSEA. The CDR3 loop is CSVVRLAGNEQYF. The CDR3 DNA sequence: TGCAGCGTTGTAAGACTAGCGGGGAACGAGCAGTACTTC.